This passage covers 24 T cell receptor beta chains from one sample sequenced in a study of T cells in localized non-small cell lung cancer. This table comes from immunoSEQ multiplex PCR, and its TCRdb copy is limited to in-frame clones, with some not included. The table lists 25,000 to 30,000 clones, around 92% of them singletons. The material sequenced was peripheral blood mononuclear cells, taken before any cancer treatment. The receptors derive from a woman aged 40-70 years with stage III lung adenocarcinoma.

This sequence joins TRBV19 and TRBJ2-5, with TRBD2 as a possible D gene (6 bases). CDR3 length: 13 amino acids. Germline CDR1 LNHDA, CDR2 SQIVND (reference sequence). Deletions cut 6 bases from V and 5 bases from J, with 13 bases between. The CDR3 reads CASSLEGWETQYF. Here the CDR3 DNA reads TGTGCCAGTAGCTTGGAGGGTTGGGAGACCCAGTACTTC.

V and J are TRBV5-1 and TRBJ2-3, with D unclear. CDR1 is SGHRS, CDR2 YFSETQ, per germline. V was shortened by 0 bases and J by 2 bases, with 4 bases between the two germline ends. The CDR3 is 13 residues long. This CDR3 is CASSLDNTDTQYF. The CDR3 DNA sequence: TGCGCCAGCAGCTTGGACAACACAGATACGCAGTATTTT.

The V gene is TRBV11-1, the J gene TRBJ2-3; D gene ambiguous. The CDR3 extends over 18 amino acids. V lost 5 bases to trimming and J lost 2 bases, with 23 bases between them. The germline gives CDR1 SGHAT, CDR2 FQDESV (reference sequence). The CDR3 sequence: CASSPTENADFITDTQYF. For the CDR3, the DNA is TGTGCCAGCAGCCCTACGGAGAACGCAGACTTTATCACAGATACGCAGTATTTT.

The chain employs TRBV4-3 and TRBJ2-5; the match to TRBD2 covers 11 bases. Germline V gives CDR1 LGHNA, CDR2 YSLEER. The V segment lost 4 bases and the J segment 3 bases; nucleotides outside the gene matches: 10. The CDR3 is made up of 17 amino acids. CDR3 nucleotides: TGCGCCAGCAGCCCGTCCAGGAGTAGCGGGAGGGAAGAGACCCAGTACTTC. This gives the protein CASSPSRSSGREETQYF.

V usage is TRBV9 and J usage is TRBJ2-1, with 12 bases matching TRBD2. Germline trimming cut 4 bases from V and 4 bases from J; bases unmatched to any gene: 12. This CDR3 has 18 residues. The germline V gene has CDR1 SGDLS and CDR2 YYNGEE. In DNA, the CDR3 is TGTGCCAGCAGCAATAATCGGCCGGGACTAGCGGGTTACAATGAGCAGTTCTTC. Its protein product is CASSNNRPGLAGYNEQFF.

J is TRBJ1-4 and V is TRBV7-9; tentatively, D is TRBD1 (6 bases). V was trimmed by 5 bases and J by 5 bases, leaving 9 bases between them. Germline assignment: CDR1 SEHNR and CDR2 FQNEAQ (reference sequence). The CDR3 has 13 amino acids. The CDR3 sequence: CASSRTENEKLFF. CDR3 DNA: TGTGCCAGCAGCAGGACAGAGAATGAAAAACTGTTTTTT.

The chain joins TRBV28 to TRBJ1-5; D perhaps matches TRBD1 (6 bases). The germline V gene encodes CDR1 MDHEN and CDR2 SYDVKM. The V and J ends lost 3 bases and 7 bases respectively, with 25 bases between them. The CDR3 covers 18 residues. DNA for the CDR3: TGTGCCAGCAGTTTCAGCGGGCGGCAGGGGAAGGGGGAACAGCCCCAGCATTTT. It yields the protein CASSFSGRQGKGEQPQHF.

This chain connects TRBV6-6 to TRBJ2-1; the match to TRBD2 covers 9 bases. This CDR3 is 13 amino acids long. From germline, CDR1 is MNHNY and CDR2 SVGAGI (reference sequence). CDR3 region: CGLSGSLYNEQFF. CDR3 bases: TGTGGCCTTAGCGGGAGCCTCTACAATGAGCAGTTCTTC.

The chain has TRBV6-6 and TRBJ2-7; TRBD1 agrees at 7 bases. Per germline, CDR1 MNHNY and CDR2 SVGAGI (reference sequence). The CDR3 length is 13 residues. Trimming removed 4 bases from V and 7 bases from J; junction bases left unmatched: 7. The chain's CDR3 is CASSSEGAEEQYF. The DNA of the CDR3 is TGTGCCAGCAGTTCTGAGGGGGCGGAAGAGCAGTACTTC.

This rearrangement joins TRBV28 to TRBJ1-2; D is ambiguous. Trimming removed 2 bases from V and 8 bases from J, with 12 bases in between. CDR3 size: 13 residues. Germline assignment: CDR1 MDHEN and CDR2 SYDVKM. The CDR3 DNA reads TGTGCCAGCAGTTTAGGGCCGCCGGGGGGCTACACCTTC. Translation gives CASSLGPPGGYTF.

The V and J genes are TRBV9 and TRBJ2-1; no definite D call. Germline V CDR1 and CDR2: SGDLS, YYNGEE. V lost 4 bases and J lost 3, with 11 bases in between. CDR3 length: 14 residues. DNA for the CDR3: TGTGCCAGCAGCCGGGCTACCGACTACAATGAGCAGTTCTTC. This codes for CASSRATDYNEQFF.

The V and J genes are TRBV4-3 and TRBJ2-2, with D tentatively TRBD1 (5 bases). The germline CDR1 and CDR2 sequences are LGHNA and YSLEER. The V end was cut by 4 bases, the J end by 4 bases, with 16 bases between. The CDR3 is 16 residues long. CDR3 protein: CASSPNFRTPTGELFF. The CDR3 DNA reads as TGCGCCAGCAGCCCCAACTTCCGGACACCCACCGGGGAGCTGTTTTTT.

This sequence joins TRBV5-1 and TRBJ1-2, with 9 bases identical to TRBD1. The CDR3 extends over 14 amino acids. V lost 4 bases, J lost 7 bases, and 8 bases stayed unmatched. The V gene's germline CDR1 is SGHRS and CDR2 YFSETQ. The CDR3 bases are TGCGCCAGCAGCCCAGGAACAGGGGGCCGTGGCTACACCTTC. Protein: CASSPGTGGRGYTF. The variable domain in full, with the rest retrieved from reference TRBV5-1 and TRBJ1-2, is KAGVTQTPRYLIKTRGQQVTLSCSPISGHRSVSWYQQTPGQGLQFLFEYFSETQRNKGNFPGRFSGRQFSNSRSEMNVSTLELGDSALYLCASSPGTGGRGYTFGSGTRLTVV.

The CDR3 sequence is CASRRPFVGRNTGELFF. The CDR3 coding sequence is TGTGCCAGCAGACGTCCCTTCGTGGGGCGGAACACCGGGGAGCTGTTTTTT. This chain links TRBV11-2 with TRBJ2-2, with TRBD1 as a possible D gene (5 bases). Germline assignment: CDR1 SGHAT and CDR2 FQNNGV. Trimming cost V 6 bases and J 1 base, with 18 bases left between them. The CDR3 is made up of 17 amino acids.

The chain employs TRBV18 and TRBJ1-2, with D possibly matching TRBD1 (6 bases). This CDR3 comprises 14 residues. Between the trimmed V and J ends, which lost 2 bases and 8 bases, there was a span of 15 bases. Looked up from germline, CDR1 is KGHSH and CDR2 is LQKENI. CDR3 sequence reads: CASSPSDSLEGYTF. CDR3 nucleotide sequence: TGTGCCAGCTCACCATCGGACAGCCTGGAGGGCTACACCTTC.

This chain connects TRBV21-1 to TRBJ2-3; no check of the table's D call, TRBD1, against the DNA was made. TRBV21-1 is a documented pseudogene. This CDR3 is 13 amino acids long. The CDR3 DNA reads as TGTGCTAATAAGGGGTCTGTCACAGATACGCAGTATTTT. Residues: CANKGSVTDTQYF.

The chain links TRBV21-1 to TRBJ2-3; the D call in the table, TRBD2, was not verified against the DNA. TRBV21-1 is annotated as a pseudogene. The CDR3 consists of 18 residues. As DNA, the CDR3 is TGTGCCAGCAGCAAAGGGGGCGGGGCGGGGGCCCCCGGGGATACGCAGTATTTT. This codes for CASSKGGGAGAPGDTQYF.

The chain carries TRBV28 and TRBJ1-4; D possibly corresponds to TRBD1 (5 bases). Per germline, CDR1 MDHEN and CDR2 SYDVKM. The V end was cut by 3 bases, the J end by 4 bases, with 12 bases between. This CDR3 contains 15 residues. CDR3 loop: CASSFETVGNEKLFF. Here the CDR3 DNA reads TGTGCCAGCAGTTTTGAGACAGTTGGTAATGAAAAACTGTTTTTT.

This chain joins TRBV2 and TRBJ2-7; 11 bases align to TRBD2. The CDR3 has 15 residues. Germline CDR1 is SNHLY and CDR2 is FYNNEI. Trimming removed 0 bases from V and 5 bases from J; junction bases left unmatched: 3. The CDR3 region is CASSEARLAGNEQYF. The CDR3, as DNA: TGTGCCAGCAGTGAAGCGCGACTAGCGGGGAACGAGCAGTACTTC.

The rearrangement links TRBV6-6 to TRBJ2-3, with 8 nucleotides matching TRBD1. The CDR3 totals 14 residues. V lost 7 bases to trimming and J lost 4 bases; unmatched junction nucleotides: 7. Germline CDR1 reads MNHNY; CDR2 reads SVGAGI (reference sequence). The CDR3 protein is CASTQGAGADTQYF. The CDR3 nucleotides read TGTGCCAGCACCCAGGGGGCAGGGGCAGATACGCAGTATTTT.

This chain connects TRBV29-1 to TRBJ1-1; 7 bases are shared with TRBD1. The CDR3 runs to 14 residues. Germline CDR1 SQVTM, CDR2 ANQGSEA. V was clipped by 0 bases and J by 5 bases; unmatched bases: 6. The CDR3 DNA sequence: TGCAGCGTTGAAGATACAGGGGAAGGAACTGAAGCTTTCTTT. It yields the protein CSVEDTGEGTEAFF.

The chain joins TRBV5-4 to TRBJ2-1, with TRBD1 matching 7 bases. Germline loops: CDR1 SGHNT, CDR2 YYREEE (reference sequence). V lost 4 bases, J lost 2 bases, and 6 bases stayed unmatched. The CDR3 loop spans 15 amino acids. Here the CDR3 reads CASSPDRLAYNEQFF. For the CDR3, the DNA is TGTGCCAGCAGCCCGGACAGGCTCGCCTACAATGAGCAGTTCTTC. Looking up the rest from reference TRBV5-4 and TRBJ2-1 gives the full variable domain: ETGVTQSPTHLIKTRGQQVTLRCSSQSGHNTVSWYQQALGQGPQFIFQYYREEENGRGNFPPRFSGLQFPNYSSELNVNALELDDSALYLCASSPDRLAYNEQFFGPGTRLTVL.

Comments on this clone: A read error may produce the germline difference seen at one junction end. The gene calls are TRBV11-2 and TRBJ2-1, with 10 bases matching TRBD2. This CDR3 region has 17 residues. CDR1 is SGHAT, CDR2 FQNNGV, per germline. This chain's CDR3 is CATSFSRLAGVYNEQFF. CDR3 in DNA: TGTGCCACCAGCTTCAGTCGGCTAGCGGGAGTCTACAATGAGCAGTTCTTC. Full variable domain (remainder filled in from reference TRBV11-2 and TRBJ2-1): EAGVAQSPRYKIIEKRQSVAFWCNPISGHATLYWYQQILGQGPKLLIQFQNNGVVDDSQLPKDRFSAERLKGVDSTLKIQPAKLEDSAVYLCATSFSRLAGVYNEQFFGPGTRLTVL.

J is TRBJ2-7 and V is TRBV18; TRBD1 matches at 8 bases. The CDR3 spans 13 residues. Germline CDR1 and CDR2: KGHSH and LQKENI. The trim removed 2 bases at V and 9 bases at J, leaving 6 bases unmatched. Here the CDR3 reads CASSPDRGVGQYF. CDR3 nucleotide sequence: TGTGCCAGCTCACCAGACAGGGGAGTGGGGCAGTACTTC.